This T cell receptor beta chain stems from a study of T cell responses to AZD1222 COVID-19 vaccine. Repertoires were generated with immunoSEQ multiplex PCR, while TCRdb's copy carries only in-frame clones and drops some. The sample carries some 150,000 clones, about 90% recorded once. The sample holds one count of this clone. V lost 1 base to trimming and J lost 4 bases, with 16 bases between them. CDR1 is WSHSY and CDR2 is SAAADI in the germline V gene. This CDR3 is 16 amino acids long. The clonotype originates from an adult in good health. This rearrangement joins TRBV10-2 to TRBJ1-2; a weak D match, TRBD1 (5 bases). The specimen comprised peripheral blood, sampled on day 0 of AZD1222 vaccination. The CDR3 loop is CASSEYRPGRVYGYTF. CDR3 DNA sequence: TGCGCCAGCAGTGAGTATAGGCCCGGCAGGGTCTATGGCTACACCTTC.